Presented here are 18 T cell receptor beta chains from one specimen sequenced in a study of PD-L1 blockade in urothelial cancer. Clones were sequenced by immunoSEQ multiplex PCR, and TCRdb holds only the in-frame ones, with some missing. The sample shows 90,000 to 120,000 clones, around 90% of them seen only once. The starting material was PBMCs, obtained around atezolizumab (anti-PD-L1) treatment. These receptors all stem from a woman older than 75 with urothelial cancer.

The chain uses TRBV5-6 and TRBJ1-2, with a tentative D call TRBD1 (5 bases). V lost 1 base and J 7 bases, leaving 14 bases between the germline ends. The CDR3 covers 14 residues. CDR1 SGHDT and CDR2 YYEEEE come from the germline V gene. The CDR3 sequence: CASSLWGRVGGYTF. The CDR3 region has the DNA TGTGCCAGCAGCTTGTGGGGCAGGGTCGGTGGCTACACCTTC.

The chain carries TRBV11-2 and TRBJ1-5, with D unresolved. Germline values: CDR1 SGHAT, CDR2 FQNNGV. V was shortened by 0 bases and J by 6 bases, with 6 bases between the two germline ends. The CDR3 extends over 13 amino acids. Here the CDR3 DNA reads TGTGCCAGCAGCTTAGATCGTAGTCAGCCCCAGCATTTT. This gives the protein CASSLDRSQPQHF.

The chain is built from TRBV6-6 and TRBJ1-1; no firm D call. The germline gives CDR1 MNHNY, CDR2 SVGAGI (reference sequence). The CDR3 extends over 12 amino acids. Trimming left V 0 bases short and J 7 bases short, with 6 bases between. The CDR3 sequence: CASSYSAGEAFF. CDR3 in DNA: TGTGCCAGCAGTTACTCAGCGGGTGAAGCTTTCTTT.

This chain connects TRBV7-9 to TRBJ2-3; 10 positions match TRBD1. Germline CDR1 and CDR2: SEHNR and FQNEAQ (reference sequence). The junction had 5 bases not matched to a gene; V was cut back by 3 bases and J by 8 bases. The CDR3 is 14 amino acids. The CDR3: CASSFGQGVGTQYF. The CDR3 region has the DNA TGTGCCAGCAGCTTCGGACAGGGGGTCGGTACGCAGTATTTT. The full variable domain, its missing parts supplied by reference TRBV7-9 and TRBJ2-3, is DTGVSQNPRHKITKRGQNVTFRCDPISEHNRLYWYRQTLGQGPEFLTYFQNEAQLEKSRLLSDRFSAERPKGSFSTLEIQRTEQGDSAMYLCASSFGQGVGTQYFGPGTRLTVL.

V usage is TRBV30 and J usage is TRBJ2-1; TRBD2 is a possible D gene (6 bases). The CDR3 contains 13 residues. Germline V CDR1 and CDR2: GTSNPN, SVGIG (reference sequence). V lost 3 bases and J lost 7, with 13 bases in between. This CDR3 reads CAWSYGSLNEQFF. The CDR3 DNA reads as TGTGCCTGGAGCTACGGGAGTCTTAATGAGCAGTTCTTC.

The chain couples TRBV30 to TRBJ2-2; 7 bases match TRBD2. The J segment lost 0 bases and the V segment lost 7 bases, leaving 5 bases of the junction unmatched. The CDR3 sequence is 14 residues long. Germline V gene data show CDR1 as GTSNPN and CDR2 as SVGIG (reference sequence). The CDR3 sequence: CALIGGANTGELFF. The CDR3 DNA reads as TGTGCCTTGATTGGGGGGGCGAACACCGGGGAGCTGTTTTTT.

This chain joins TRBV18 and TRBJ1-1, with D tentatively TRBD1 (6 bases). Germline V gives CDR1 KGHSH, CDR2 LQKENI. The CDR3 totals 16 residues. Trimming shortened V by 4 bases and J by 0 bases, and 15 bases separated the two germline ends. CDR3: CASSQWQGLMNTEAFF. CDR3 in DNA: TGTGCCAGCTCACAATGGCAGGGGCTCATGAACACTGAAGCTTTCTTT.

The gene calls are TRBV28 and TRBJ2-5, with 9 bases matching TRBD1. This CDR3 comprises 15 residues. The V segment lost 3 bases and the J segment 2 bases; nucleotides outside the gene matches: 4. CDR1 is MDHEN and CDR2 is SYDVKM in the germline V gene. DNA for the CDR3: TGTGCCAGCAGTTTGCCCGACAGGGGGCAAGAGACCCAGTACTTC. Encoded protein: CASSLPDRGQETQYF.

This clone is a singleton in its sample. The chain recombines TRBV2 with TRBJ1-2, with TRBD1 matching 8 bases. The V and J ends lost 0 bases and 7 bases, in that order; junction bases with no gene match: 10. The germline V gene has CDR1 SNHLY and CDR2 FYNNEI. The CDR3 runs 16 residues. CDR3 sequence reads: CASSEARSGGAFGYTF. As DNA, the CDR3 is TGTGCCAGCAGTGAAGCGCGGTCAGGGGGCGCATTTGGCTACACCTTC.

This clone was recorded only once. The rearrangement uses TRBV19 and TRBJ2-7; perhaps TRBD2 as D (5 bases). The CDR3 loop spans 15 amino acids. Trimming pared 3 bases from V and 0 bases from J, leaving 12 bases between. The germline CDR1 and CDR2 sequences are LNHDA and SQIVND (reference sequence). CDR3 nucleotide sequence: TGTGCCAGTAGTATTCGATATGGGAGCTCCTACGAGCAGTACTTC. Protein sequence: CASSIRYGSSYEQYF.

The chain has TRBV28 and TRBJ2-5; 11 nucleotides align to TRBD2. CDR1 is MDHEN and CDR2 is SYDVKM in the germline V gene. The CDR3 covers 16 residues. V lost 2 bases, J lost 2 bases, and 4 bases stayed unmatched. The chain's CDR3 is CASSLTPSGRQETQYF. As DNA, the CDR3 is TGTGCCAGCAGTTTAACCCCTAGCGGGAGGCAAGAGACCCAGTACTTC.

The chain recombines TRBV6-6 with TRBJ1-4, with no clear D. The germline V and J ends were trimmed by 6 bases and 8 bases, with 7 bases remaining between them. The CDR3 extends over 11 amino acids. Germline-derived CDR1 and CDR2 are MNHNY and SVGAGI (reference sequence). The chain's CDR3 is CASRAGEKLFF. DNA for the CDR3: TGTGCCAGCAGGGCCGGGGAAAAACTGTTTTTT.

The J gene is TRBJ1-1, the V gene TRBV5-1; D perhaps matches TRBD1 (6 bases). This CDR3 is built from 15 residues. V lost 3 bases and J lost 4, with 16 bases in between. Germline CDR1 and CDR2: SGHRS and YFSETQ. DNA of the CDR3: TGCGCCAGCAGCTCTACCCCGGGACACATCACTGAAGCTTTCTTT. Residues: CASSSTPGHITEAFF.

The rearrangement joins TRBV2 to TRBJ2-1; 8 nucleotides agree with TRBD1. In germline, CDR1 is SNHLY, CDR2 FYNNEI. The CDR3 has 15 residues. The ends lost 5 bases at V and 0 bases at J; junction bases unmatched: 3. In DNA form, the CDR3 reads TGTGCCAGCAGTTCTACAGGGGGCTCCTACAATGAGCAGTTCTTC. Its protein product is CASSSTGGSYNEQFF.

The chain has TRBV10-3 and TRBJ1-1; maybe TRBD1 (5 bases). Trimming shortened V by 3 bases and J by 1 base, and 12 bases separated the two germline ends. The CDR3 consists of 15 residues. The germline V gene encodes CDR1 ENHRY and CDR2 SYGVKD. The CDR3 bases are TGTGCCATCAGTGATGGGGGGAACTCGAACACTGAAGCTTTCTTT. Translating it yields CAISDGGNSNTEAFF.

V usage is TRBV18 and J usage is TRBJ2-1; TRBD1 might be the D (6 bases). The CDR3 loop spans 15 amino acids. V lost 8 bases and J lost 3, with 17 bases in between. The germline V gene has CDR1 KGHSH and CDR2 LQKENI. Here the CDR3 reads CASVTSIGGYNEQFF. The CDR3, as DNA: TGTGCCAGCGTCACCAGTATAGGGGGCTACAATGAGCAGTTCTTC.

The chain employs TRBV5-1 and TRBJ1-3; D unclear. The germline V gene has CDR1 SGHRS and CDR2 YFSETQ. Trimming cost V 7 bases and J 2 bases, with 10 bases left between them. CDR3 length: 13 amino acids. The CDR3 region is CASARTTGNTIYF. As DNA, the CDR3 is TGCGCCAGCGCCAGGACTACTGGAAACACCATATATTTT.

This sequence joins TRBV2 and TRBJ2-7; 7 nucleotides match TRBD1. This CDR3 contains 14 residues. The germline CDR1 and CDR2 sequences are SNHLY and FYNNEI. J was trimmed by 2 bases and V by 4 bases; bases with no gene match: 5. The CDR3 loop is CASSGAGGTYEQYF. Written as DNA, the CDR3 is TGTGCCAGCAGTGGGGCAGGGGGAACCTACGAGCAGTACTTC.